This T cell receptor beta chain emerged from a study of cytomegalovirus exposure and HLA in healthy donors. For the study at large: An earlier analysis found fewer than 120 million unique TCR beta sequences from around 180 million T cells. Among about 380 genotyped donors, roughly 80% fell in the Caucasian-associated ancestry cluster.

Primers for the PCR totalled 60 Vbeta and 13 Jbeta. In the original workflow: The count from a later analysis was some 80 million unique TCR beta chains, around 11 million of them shared. TCRdb's table, derived via immunoSEQ multiplex PCR, lists solely in-frame clones and lacks some. The DNA was the basis for D and trimming; V, J and clone size are from that table. Here the sample spans around 180,000 clones, around 87% being singletons. The CDR3 loop spans 13 amino acids. V dropped 0 bases and J dropped 3 bases, with 4 bases sitting between them. The germline V gene has CDR1 SGHNT and CDR2 YYREEE (reference sequence).

The receptor was derived from a woman aged 18-29 years in good health and CMV-seronegative. Material for sequencing was PBMCs. The genes are TRBV5-4 and TRBJ2-1; D unresolved. The CDR3 reads CASSLASYNEQFF. The CDR3 bases are TGTGCCAGCAGCTTGGCTAGCTACAATGAGCAGTTCTTC.